These T cell receptor beta chains were read from a single sample in a study of blood T cell repertoires in COVID-19. Assay: immunoSEQ multiplex PCR; the TCRdb copy retains only in-frame clones and omits some. Here the sample spans 50,000 to 65,000 clones, roughly 85% being singletons. The material sequenced was peripheral blood. These receptors came from a human donor in a cohort sampled during active COVID-19. The CDR3 runs from the conserved cysteine through the conserved F or W.

J: TRBJ1-3; V: TRBV5-1; CDR3: CASSSTGGRSGNTIYF
J: TRBJ2-3; V: TRBV2; CDR3: CASRRTDTQYF
J: TRBJ1-1; V: TRBV5-1; CDR3: CASSPSLGRSTYTEAFF
J: TRBJ1-5; V: TRBV11-3; CDR3: CASSLGGQDNQPQHF
J: TRBJ1-1; V: TRBV19; CDR3: CATGLSYTEAFF
J: TRBJ1-5; V: TRBV7-2; CDR3: CASTWQGHSNQPQHF
J: TRBJ1-3; V: TRBV6-6; CDR3: CASSRTGAGNTIYF
J: TRBJ2-1; V: TRBV5-1; CDR3: CASSLVTDNEQFF
J: TRBJ2-1; V: TRBV6-5; CDR3: CASGSKRASDNEQFF
J: TRBJ1-2; V: TRBV10-3; CDR3: CAISLRENYGYTF
J: TRBJ2-5; V: TRBV18; CDR3: CASSPPGGETQYF
J: TRBJ1-4; V: TRBV19; CDR3: CASSPQSATNEKLFF
J: TRBJ2-7; V: TRBV25-1; CDR3: CASSERKAGGRYEQYF
J: TRBJ1-2; V: TRBV27; CDR3: CASSFGQGGVHGYTF
J: TRBJ1-5; V: TRBV15; CDR3: CATSRTSGAVDSNQPQHF
J: TRBJ2-7; V: TRBV5-6; CDR3: CASRLWGTSYEQYF
J: TRBJ1-1; V: TRBV10-3; CDR3: CAISERGNTEAFF
J: TRBJ1-2; V: TRBV9; CDR3: CASSVDPVGQGGNGYTF
J: TRBJ2-5; V: TRBV7-3; CDR3: CASSLTVSGETQYF
J: TRBJ1-1; V: TRBV12-3/TRBV12-4; CDR3: CASSFEGAEAFF
J: TRBJ1-1; V: TRBV7-8; CDR3: CASSLSGTGGSPEAFF
J: TRBJ1-4; V: TRBV6-5; CDR3: CASSLLSGEEKLFF
J: TRBJ2-7; V: TRBV18; CDR3: CASFRQGANEQYF
J: TRBJ2-1; V: TRBV2; CDR3: CASSDSWGRANEQFF
J: TRBJ2-5; V: TRBV19; CDR3: CASKAGQGYQETQYF
J: TRBJ2-5; V: TRBV2; CDR3: CASSAGTAQETQYF
J: TRBJ2-3; V: TRBV9; CDR3: CASSSRTSGRDHSSTDTQYF
J: TRBJ2-1; V: TRBV7-2; CDR3: CASSPNREMGQFF
J: TRBJ1-1; V: TRBV6-5; CDR3: CASSRGGTEAFF
J: TRBJ2-2; V: TRBV19; CDR3: CASSIRTGAANTGELFF
J: TRBJ1-1; V: TRBV27; CDR3: CASRTRTGAMNTEAFF
J: TRBJ2-3; V: TRBV18; CDR3: CASSPPGITDTQYF
J: TRBJ1-5; V: TRBV4-1; CDR3: CASSGEILNNQPQHF
J: TRBJ2-2; V: TRBV9; CDR3: CASSARSNTGELFF
J: TRBJ1-5; V: TRBV2; CDR3: CASRGWDRDSNQPQHF
J: TRBJ2-2; V: TRBV13; CDR3: CASSSGLAGGGTGELFF
J: TRBJ1-1; V: TRBV6-4; CDR3: CASSDNADRGSTWFF
J: TRBJ2-7; V: TRBV5-6; CDR3: CASSLIRGSYEQYF
J: TRBJ2-7; V: TRBV5-6; CDR3: CASSLGTGSSYEQYF
J: TRBJ2-3; V: TRBV6-6; CDR3: CASRSTGEGDTQYF
J: TRBJ2-1; V: TRBV10-2; CDR3: CASSRQGNSLGNEQFF
J: TRBJ1-2; V: TRBV5-6; CDR3: CASTLSRRDGYTF
J: TRBJ1-4; V: TRBV25-1; CDR3: CASSESFRGDEKLFF
J: TRBJ2-5; V: TRBV7-9; CDR3: CASSFGRGRPRETQYF
J: TRBJ2-1; V: TRBV6-6; CDR3: CASSQIAGGGSYNEQFF
J: TRBJ1-5; V: TRBV28; CDR3: CASNLRGTFQPQHF
J: TRBJ1-6; V: TRBV10-3; CDR3: CAISDRYSSDSPLHF
J: TRBJ1-3; V: TRBV6-5; CDR3: CASSSGGSSGNTIYF